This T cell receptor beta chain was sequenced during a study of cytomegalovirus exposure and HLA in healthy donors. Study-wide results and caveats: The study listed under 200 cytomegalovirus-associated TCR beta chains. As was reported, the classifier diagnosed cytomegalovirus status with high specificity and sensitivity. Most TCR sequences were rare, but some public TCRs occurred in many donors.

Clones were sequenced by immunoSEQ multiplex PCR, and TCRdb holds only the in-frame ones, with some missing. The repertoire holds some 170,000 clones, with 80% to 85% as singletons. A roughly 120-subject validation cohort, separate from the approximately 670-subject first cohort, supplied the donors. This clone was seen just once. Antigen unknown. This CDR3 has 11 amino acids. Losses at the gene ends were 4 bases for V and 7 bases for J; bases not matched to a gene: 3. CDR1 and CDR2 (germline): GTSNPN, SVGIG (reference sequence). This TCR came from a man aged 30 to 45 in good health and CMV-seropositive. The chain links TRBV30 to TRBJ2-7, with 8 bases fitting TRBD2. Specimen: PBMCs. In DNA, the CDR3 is TGTGCCTGGAATCGGGGGGGGGAGCAGTACTTC. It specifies CAWNRGGEQYF. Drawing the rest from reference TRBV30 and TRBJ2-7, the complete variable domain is SQTIHQWPATLVQPVGSPLSLECTVEGTSNPNLYWYRQAAGRGLQLLFYSVGIGQISSEVPQNLSASRPQDRQFILSSKKLLLSDSGFYLCAWNRGGEQYFGPGTRLTVT.